The subject of this entry is one T cell receptor beta chain. The antigen is unknown. This entry belongs to a study of CD8+CD57+ T cells in acquired aplastic anemia. Genomic DNA acted as the template from which TCR beta VDJ combination and CDR3 sequence profiling were carried out. TCRdb re-called the reads through MiXCR, storing one row per CDR3 protein. The repertoire holds about 210,000 distinct CDR3 sequences, approximately 60% seen once, with approximately 32% in the top ten. CDR1 KGHDR and CDR2 SFDVKD come from the germline V gene. The CDR3 loop spans 13 amino acids. The V and J ends lost 5 bases and 6 bases respectively, with 10 bases between them. Findings of the study overall: No significant difference in CD8+ Simpson's diversity was found between patients and controls. Sharing between patients and controls was observed for some 27 CD8+ CDR3 sequences.

The chain recombines TRBV24-1 with TRBJ1-5, with a possible D match to TRBD1 (5 bases). The origin of this receptor is a human donor in good health. The source material was sorted CD4+, CD8+, or CD8+CD57+ T cells (not recorded which) from PBMCs. The CDR3 sequence: CATSGGVSQPQHF. The CDR3 coding sequence is TGTGCCACCAGTGGGGGGGTTTCTCAGCCCCAGCATTTT.